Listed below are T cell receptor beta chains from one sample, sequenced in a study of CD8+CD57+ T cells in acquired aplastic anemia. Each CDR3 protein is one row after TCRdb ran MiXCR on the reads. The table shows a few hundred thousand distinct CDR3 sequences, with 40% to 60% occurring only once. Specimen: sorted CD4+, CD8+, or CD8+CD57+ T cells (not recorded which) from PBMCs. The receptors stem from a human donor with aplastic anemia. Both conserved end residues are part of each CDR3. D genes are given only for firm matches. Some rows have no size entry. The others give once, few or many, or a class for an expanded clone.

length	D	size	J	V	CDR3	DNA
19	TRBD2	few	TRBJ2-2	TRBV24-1	CATSDSVLAGDADTGELFF	TGTGCCACCAGTGATTCCGTACTAGCGGGAGATGCGGACACCGGGGAGCTGTTTTTT
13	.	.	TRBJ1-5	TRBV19	CASSPRDTIYEHF	TGTGCCAGTAGTCCCCGGGACACGATCTACGAGCATTTT
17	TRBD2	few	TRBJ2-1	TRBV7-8	CASSPPAGGRRNNEQFF	TGTGCCAGCTCACCACCAGCGGGGGGCCGTAGAAACAATGAGCAGTTCTTC
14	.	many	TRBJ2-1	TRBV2	CASSELVSYNEQFF	TGTGCCAGCAGTGAACTCGTCTCCTACAATGAGCAGTTCTTC
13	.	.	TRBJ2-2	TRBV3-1	CASSQVNTGELFF	TGTGCCAGCAGCCAAGTTAATACCGGGGAGCTGTTTTTT
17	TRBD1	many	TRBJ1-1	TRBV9	CASSTGVPGGEGAEAFF	TGTGCCAGCAGCACAGGGGTGCCAGGGGGCGAAGGCGCTGAAGCTTTCTTT
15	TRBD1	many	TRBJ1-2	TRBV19	CASSIEQGANYGYTF	TGTGCCAGTAGTATAGAACAGGGGGCGAACTATGGCTACACCTTC
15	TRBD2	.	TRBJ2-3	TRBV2	CASREIAGGADTQYF	TGTGCCAGCAGGGAGATAGCGGGGGGCGCAGATACGCAGTATTTT
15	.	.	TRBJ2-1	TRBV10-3	CAISESGDNYNEQFF	TGTGCCATCAGTGAGTCTGGAGACAATTACAATGAGCAGTTCTTC
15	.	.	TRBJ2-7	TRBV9	CASSQDGTWGYEQYF	TGTGCCAGCAGCCAAGACGGAACTTGGGGCTACGAGCAGTACTTC
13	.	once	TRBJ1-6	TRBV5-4	CASGQGSDSPRHF	TGTGCCAGCGGTCAGGGATCTGATTCACCCCGCCACTTT
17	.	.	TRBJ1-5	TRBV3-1	CASSHLRGRLSNQPQHF	TGTGCCAGCAGCCACCTCCGGGGCAGGCTTAGCAATCAGCCCCAGCATTTT
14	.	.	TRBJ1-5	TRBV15	CATSRRGGNQPQHF	TGTGCCACCAGCAGAAGGGGAGGCAATCAGCCCCAGCATTTT
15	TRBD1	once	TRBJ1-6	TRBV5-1	CASSWGQGSDSPLHF	TGCGCCAGCAGCTGGGGACAGGGTTCGGATTCACCCCTCCACTTT
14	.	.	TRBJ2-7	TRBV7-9	CASSLDQRTYEQYF	TGTGCCAGCAGCTTAGACCAGCGGACTTACGAGCAGTACTTC
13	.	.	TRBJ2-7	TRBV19	CASSIADSYEQYF	TGTGCCAGTAGTATAGCGGATTCCTACGAGCAGTACTTC
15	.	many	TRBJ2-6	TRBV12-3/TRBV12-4	CASRQESSGANVLTF	TGTGCCAGCAGACAGGAGAGCTCTGGGGCCAACGTCCTGACTTTC
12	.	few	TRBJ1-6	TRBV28	CASSSRGAPLHF	TGTGCCAGCAGTTCGAGAGGAGCACCCCTCCACTTT
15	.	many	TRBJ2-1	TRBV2	CASSVGQSPYNEQFF	TGTGCCAGCAGTGTGGGGCAGAGCCCCTACAATGAGCAGTTCTTC
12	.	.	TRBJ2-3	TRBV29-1	CSVDGATDTQYF	TGCAGCGTTGATGGCGCCACAGATACGCAGTATTTT
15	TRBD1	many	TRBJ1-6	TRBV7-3	CASSKTGTGGSPLHF	TGTGCCAGCAGCAAAACCGGGACAGGGGGTTCACCCCTCCACTTT
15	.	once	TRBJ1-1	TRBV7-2	CASSDDTGISTEAFF	TGTGCCAGCAGCGATGATACAGGGATCAGCACTGAAGCTTTCTTT
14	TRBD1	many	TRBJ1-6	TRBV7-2	CASSPRGQGSPLHF	TGTGCCAGCAGCCCTCGGGGACAGGGGTCACCCCTCCACTTT
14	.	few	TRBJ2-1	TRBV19	CASSMGRGLGEQFF	TGTGCCAGTAGTATGGGGAGGGGGCTAGGTGAGCAGTTCTTC
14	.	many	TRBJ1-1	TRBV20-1	CSAGKRGANTEAFF	TGCAGTGCTGGGAAGAGGGGGGCGAACACTGAAGCTTTCTTT
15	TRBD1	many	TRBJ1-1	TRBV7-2	CASSLAGQMNTEAFF	TGTGCCAGCAGCTTAGCGGGACAGATGAACACTGAAGCTTTCTTT
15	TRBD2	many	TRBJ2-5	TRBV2	CASSSPTSGGETQYF	TGTGCCAGCAGTAGTCCTACTAGCGGCGGGGAGACCCAGTACTTC
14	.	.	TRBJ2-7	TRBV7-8	CASSVRDGAYEQYF	TGTGCCAGCAGCGTGAGAGACGGGGCTTACGAGCAGTACTTC
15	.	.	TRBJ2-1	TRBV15	CATSREWERGHEQFF	TGTGCCACCAGCAGAGAGTGGGAGAGGGGCCATGAGCAGTTCTTC
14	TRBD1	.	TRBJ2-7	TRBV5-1	CASTQGATTYEQYF	TGCGCCAGCACACAGGGGGCCACAACCTACGAGCAGTACTTC
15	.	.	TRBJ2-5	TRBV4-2	CASSQDFGGSETQYF	TGTGCCAGCAGCCAAGATTTCGGGGGTTCAGAGACCCAGTACTTC
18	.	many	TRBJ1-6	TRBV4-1	CASSQDWGRASYNSPLHF	TGCGCCAGCAGTCAAGATTGGGGCAGGGCCTCCTATAATTCACCCCTCCACTTT
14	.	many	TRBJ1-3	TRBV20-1	CSARQDFSGNTIYF	TGCAGTGCTAGACAGGACTTCTCTGGAAACACCATATATTTT
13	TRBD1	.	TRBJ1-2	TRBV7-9	CASSRDRVEGYTF	TGTGCCAGCAGCCGTGACAGGGTCGAGGGCTACACCTTC
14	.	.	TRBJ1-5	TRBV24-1	CATSGGDPNQPQHF	TGTGCCACCAGTGGAGGAGATCCCAATCAGCCCCAGCATTTT
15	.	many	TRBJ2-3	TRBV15	CATSTRGADTDTQYF	TGTGCCACCAGTACGAGGGGCGCGGACACAGATACGCAGTATTTT
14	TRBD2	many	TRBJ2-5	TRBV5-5	CASSYGTRIETQYF	TGTGCCAGCAGCTACGGGACTAGAATAGAGACCCAGTACTTC
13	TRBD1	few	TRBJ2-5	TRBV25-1	CASSATGSATQYF	TGTGCCAGCAGTGCGACAGGGTCGGCGACCCAGTACTTC
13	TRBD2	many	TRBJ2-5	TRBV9	CASSVDGGGTQYF	TGTGCCAGCAGCGTAGACGGCGGGGGGACCCAGTACTTC
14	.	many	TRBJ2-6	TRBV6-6	CASSYSSGANVLTF	TGTGCCAGCAGTTACTCCTCTGGGGCCAACGTCCTGACTTTC
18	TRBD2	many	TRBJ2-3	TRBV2	CASSETPVSGRGTDTQYF	TGTGCCAGCAGTGAAACGCCCGTATCGGGGAGGGGCACAGATACGCAGTATTTT
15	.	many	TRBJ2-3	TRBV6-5	CASSYVGGGRNTQYF	TGTGCCAGCAGTTACGTGGGGGGCGGTAGGAATACGCAGTATTTT
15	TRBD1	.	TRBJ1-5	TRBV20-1	CSAISTGGESQPQHF	TGCAGTGCTATTTCGACAGGGGGCGAGAGTCAGCCCCAGCATTTT
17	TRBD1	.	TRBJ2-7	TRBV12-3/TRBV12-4	CAISKSRGVGQGHEQYF	TGTGCCATCAGTAAGTCGCGGGGTGTGGGACAGGGTCACGAGCAGTACTTC
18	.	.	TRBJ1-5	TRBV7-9	CAPQERVTETGFNQPQHF	TGTGCCCCCCAGGAAAGGGTGACCGAGACAGGATTCAATCAGCCCCAGCATTTT
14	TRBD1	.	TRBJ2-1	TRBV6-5	CASNPTGPSNEQFF	TGTGCCAGCAATCCGACAGGGCCAAGCAATGAGCAGTTCTTC
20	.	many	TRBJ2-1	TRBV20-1	CSANGWGSGIDKSSYNEQFF	TGCAGCGCTAATGGTTGGGGGTCCGGGATAGATAAGAGCTCCTACAATGAGCAGTTCTTC
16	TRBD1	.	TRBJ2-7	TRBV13	CASSLVYTGVFYEQYF	TGTGCCAGCAGCCTCGTTTACACAGGGGTGTTCTACGAGCAGTACTTC
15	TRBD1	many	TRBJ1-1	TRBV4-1	CASSPGDRGHTEAFF	TGCGCCAGCAGCCCTGGGGACAGGGGGCATACTGAAGCTTTCTTT
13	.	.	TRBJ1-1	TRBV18	CASSPVRGTEAFF	TGTGCCAGCTCACCAGTGAGGGGGACTGAAGCTTTCTTT
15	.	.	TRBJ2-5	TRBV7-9	CASSRYSRDQETQYF	TGTGCCAGCAGCCGATATAGCAGGGACCAAGAGACCCAGTACTTC
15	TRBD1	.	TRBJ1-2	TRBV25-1	CASSEYRGSGVGYTF	TGTGCCAGCAGTGAATACAGGGGGAGCGGGGTTGGCTACACCTTC
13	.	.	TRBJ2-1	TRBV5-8	CASSLDRNNEQFF	TGTGCCAGCAGCTTGGACCGGAACAATGAGCAGTTCTTC
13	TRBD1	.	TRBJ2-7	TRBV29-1	CSVGGTGDSEQYF	TGCAGCGTTGGGGGGACAGGGGATAGCGAGCAGTACTTC
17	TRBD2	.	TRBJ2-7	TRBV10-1	CASSDYRLAGSSYEQYF	TGCGCCAGCAGTGACTACCGACTAGCGGGTAGCTCCTACGAGCAGTACTTC